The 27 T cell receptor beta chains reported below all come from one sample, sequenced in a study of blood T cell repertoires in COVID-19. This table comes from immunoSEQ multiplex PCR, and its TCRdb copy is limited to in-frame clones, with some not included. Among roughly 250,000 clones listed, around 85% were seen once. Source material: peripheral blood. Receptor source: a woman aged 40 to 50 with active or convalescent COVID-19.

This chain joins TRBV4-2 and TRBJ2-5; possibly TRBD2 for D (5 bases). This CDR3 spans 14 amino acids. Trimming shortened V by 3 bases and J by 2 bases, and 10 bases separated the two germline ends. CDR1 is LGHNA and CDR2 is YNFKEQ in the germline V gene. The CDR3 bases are TGTGCCAGCAGCCAGGCCGGAGGACAAGAGACCCAGTACTTC. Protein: CASSQAGGQETQYF.

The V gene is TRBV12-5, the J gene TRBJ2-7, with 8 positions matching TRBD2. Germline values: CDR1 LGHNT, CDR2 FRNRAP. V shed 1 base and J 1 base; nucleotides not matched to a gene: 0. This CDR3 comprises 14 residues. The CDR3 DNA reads TGTGCTAGTGGTTTGGGCGGGGGGTCCTACGAGCAGTACTTC. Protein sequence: CASGLGGGSYEQYF.

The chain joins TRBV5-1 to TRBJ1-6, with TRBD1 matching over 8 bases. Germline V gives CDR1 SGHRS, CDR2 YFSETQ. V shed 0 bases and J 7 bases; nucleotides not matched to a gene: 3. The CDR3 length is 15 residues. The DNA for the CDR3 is TGCGCCAGCAGCTTGGACAGGGGGTCCAATTCACCCCTCCACTTT. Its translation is CASSLDRGSNSPLHF.

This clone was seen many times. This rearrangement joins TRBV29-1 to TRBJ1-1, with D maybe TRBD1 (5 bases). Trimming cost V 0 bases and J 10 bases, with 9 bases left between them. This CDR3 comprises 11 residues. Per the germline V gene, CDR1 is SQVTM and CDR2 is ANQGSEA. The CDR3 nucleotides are TGCAGCGTTGAAGATCGGAGGGGAGCTTTCTTT. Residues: CSVEDRRGAFF.

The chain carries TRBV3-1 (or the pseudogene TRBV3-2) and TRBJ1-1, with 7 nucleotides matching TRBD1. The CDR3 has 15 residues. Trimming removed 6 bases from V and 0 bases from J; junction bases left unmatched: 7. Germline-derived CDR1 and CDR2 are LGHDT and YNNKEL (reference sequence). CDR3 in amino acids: CASRPDRVVNTEAFF. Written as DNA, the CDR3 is TGTGCCAGCAGACCCGACAGGGTCGTGAACACTGAAGCTTTCTTT.

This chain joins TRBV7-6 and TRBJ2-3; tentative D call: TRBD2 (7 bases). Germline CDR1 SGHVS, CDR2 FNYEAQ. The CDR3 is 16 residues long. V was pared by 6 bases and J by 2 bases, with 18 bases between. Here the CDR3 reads CASSKGVRGATDTQYF. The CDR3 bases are TGTGCCAGCAGTAAAGGGGTACGGGGGGCCACAGATACGCAGTATTTT.

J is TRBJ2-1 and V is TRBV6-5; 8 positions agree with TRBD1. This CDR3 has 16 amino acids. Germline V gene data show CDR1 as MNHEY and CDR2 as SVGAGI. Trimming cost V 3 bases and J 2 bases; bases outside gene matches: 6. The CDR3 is CASSYSNRGAYNEQFF. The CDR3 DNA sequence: TGTGCCAGCAGTTATTCTAACAGGGGGGCCTACAATGAGCAGTTCTTC.

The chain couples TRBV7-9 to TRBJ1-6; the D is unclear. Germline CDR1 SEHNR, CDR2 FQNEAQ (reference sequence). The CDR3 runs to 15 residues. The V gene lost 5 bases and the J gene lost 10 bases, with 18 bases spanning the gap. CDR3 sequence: CASSPEGRGLSPLHF. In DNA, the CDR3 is TGTGCCAGCAGCCCTGAGGGCCGCGGGCTCTCACCCCTCCACTTT.

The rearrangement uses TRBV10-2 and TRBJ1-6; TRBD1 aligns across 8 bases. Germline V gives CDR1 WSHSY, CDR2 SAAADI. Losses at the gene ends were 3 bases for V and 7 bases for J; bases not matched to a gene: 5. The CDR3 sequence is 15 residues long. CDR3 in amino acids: CASSEGRTGNSPLHF. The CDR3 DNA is TGCGCCAGCAGTGAAGGCAGGACAGGGAATTCACCCCTCCACTTT.

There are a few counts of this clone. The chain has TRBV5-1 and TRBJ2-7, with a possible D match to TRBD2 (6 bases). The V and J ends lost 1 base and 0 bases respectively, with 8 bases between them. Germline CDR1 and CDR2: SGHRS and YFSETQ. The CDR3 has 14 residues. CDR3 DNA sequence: TGCGCCAGCAGCTTGTCAGCGGGCTCCTACGAGCAGTACTTC. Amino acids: CASSLSAGSYEQYF.

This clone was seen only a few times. This CDR3 reads CASSSMRYSEAFF. Written as DNA, the CDR3 is TGTGCCAGCAGTTCCATGCGTTATTCTGAAGCTTTCTTT. The V and J genes are TRBV28 and TRBJ1-1, with D unclear. The CDR3 spans 13 residues. CDR1 is MDHEN and CDR2 is SYDVKM in the germline V gene. Trimming shortened V by 4 bases and J by 6 bases, and 12 bases separated the two germline ends.

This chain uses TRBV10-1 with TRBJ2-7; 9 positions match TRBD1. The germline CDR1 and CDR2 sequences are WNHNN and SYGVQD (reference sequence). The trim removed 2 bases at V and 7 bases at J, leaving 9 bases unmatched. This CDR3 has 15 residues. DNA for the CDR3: TGCGCCAGCAGTGAGAACGCGGGACAGGGAGAGGAGCAGTACTTC. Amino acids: CASSENAGQGEEQYF.

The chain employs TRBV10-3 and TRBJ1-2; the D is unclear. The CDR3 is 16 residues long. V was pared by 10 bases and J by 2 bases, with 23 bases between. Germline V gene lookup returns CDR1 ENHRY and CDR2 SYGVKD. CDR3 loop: CATVGGTPEINYGYTF. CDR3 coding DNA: TGTGCCACGGTTGGCGGCACCCCGGAGATCAACTATGGCTACACCTTC.

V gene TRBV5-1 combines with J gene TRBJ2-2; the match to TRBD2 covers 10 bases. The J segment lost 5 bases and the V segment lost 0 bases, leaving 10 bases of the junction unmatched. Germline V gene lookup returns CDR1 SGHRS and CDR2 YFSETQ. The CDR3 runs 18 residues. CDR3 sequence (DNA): TGCGCCAGCAGCTTGGGCCTAGCGGGGGCCCAAGGGACCGGGGAGCTGTTTTTT. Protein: CASSLGLAGAQGTGELFF. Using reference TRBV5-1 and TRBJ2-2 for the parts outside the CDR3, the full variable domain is KAGVTQTPRYLIKTRGQQVTLSCSPISGHRSVSWYQQTPGQGLQFLFEYFSETQRNKGNFPGRFSGRQFSNSRSEMNVSTLELGDSALYLCASSLGLAGAQGTGELFFGEGSRLTVL.

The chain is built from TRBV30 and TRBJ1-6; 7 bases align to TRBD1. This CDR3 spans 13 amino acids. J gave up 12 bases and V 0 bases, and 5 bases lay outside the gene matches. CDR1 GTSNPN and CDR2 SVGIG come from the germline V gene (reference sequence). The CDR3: CAWSVRTGEPLHF. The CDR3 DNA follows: TGTGCCTGGAGTGTACGCACAGGGGAACCCCTCCACTTT.

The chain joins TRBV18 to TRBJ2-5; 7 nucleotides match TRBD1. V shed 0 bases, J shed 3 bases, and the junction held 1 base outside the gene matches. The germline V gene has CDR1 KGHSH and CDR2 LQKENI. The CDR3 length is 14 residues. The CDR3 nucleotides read TGTGCCAGCTCACCACCCGGGACAGAAGAGACCCAGTACTTC. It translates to CASSPPGTEETQYF. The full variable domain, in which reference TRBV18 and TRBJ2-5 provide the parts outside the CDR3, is NAGVMQNPRHLVRRRGQEARLRCSPMKGHSHVYWYRQLPEEGLKFMVYLQKENIIDESGMPKERFSAEFPKEGPSILRIQQVVRGDSAAYFCASSPPGTEETQYFGPGTRLLVL.

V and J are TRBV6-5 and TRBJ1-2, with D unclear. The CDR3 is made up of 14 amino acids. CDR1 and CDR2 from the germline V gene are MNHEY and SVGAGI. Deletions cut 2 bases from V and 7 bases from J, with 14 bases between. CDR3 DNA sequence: TGTGCCAGCAGTTACCGACTGGAACCGGGTGGCTACACCTTC. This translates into CASSYRLEPGGYTF.

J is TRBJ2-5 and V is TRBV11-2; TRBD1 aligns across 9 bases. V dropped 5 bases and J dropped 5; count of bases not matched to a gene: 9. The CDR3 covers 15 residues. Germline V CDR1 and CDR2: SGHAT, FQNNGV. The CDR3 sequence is CASSGNRGLGETQYF. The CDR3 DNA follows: TGTGCCAGCAGCGGGAACAGGGGGCTGGGGGAGACCCAGTACTTC.

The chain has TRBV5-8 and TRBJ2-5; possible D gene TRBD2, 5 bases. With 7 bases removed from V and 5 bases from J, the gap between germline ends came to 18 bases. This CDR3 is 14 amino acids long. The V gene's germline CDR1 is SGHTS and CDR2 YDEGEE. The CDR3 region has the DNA TGTGCCAGCGCCCCCGTTGAGGGTCGGGAGACCCAGTACTTC. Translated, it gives CASAPVEGRETQYF.

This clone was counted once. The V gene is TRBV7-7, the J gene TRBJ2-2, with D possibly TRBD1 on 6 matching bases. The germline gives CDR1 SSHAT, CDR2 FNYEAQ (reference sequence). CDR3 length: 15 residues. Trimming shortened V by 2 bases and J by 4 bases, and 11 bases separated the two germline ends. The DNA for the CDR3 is TGTGCCAGCAGCTTACGAGAAGGGGGCACCGGGGAGCTGTTTTTT. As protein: CASSLREGGTGELFF.

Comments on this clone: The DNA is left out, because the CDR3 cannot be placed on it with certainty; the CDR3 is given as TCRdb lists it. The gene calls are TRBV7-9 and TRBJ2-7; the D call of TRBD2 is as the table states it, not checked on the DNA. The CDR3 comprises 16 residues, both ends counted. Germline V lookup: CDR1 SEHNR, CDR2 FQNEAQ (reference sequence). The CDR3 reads CASSFGPGGALHEQYV.

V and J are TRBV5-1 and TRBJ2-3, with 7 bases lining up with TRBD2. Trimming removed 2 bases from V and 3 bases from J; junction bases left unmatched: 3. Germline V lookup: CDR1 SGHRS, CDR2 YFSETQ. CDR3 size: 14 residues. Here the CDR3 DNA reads TGCGCCAGCAGCTTTACGGGGGGAACAGATACGCAGTATTTT. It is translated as CASSFTGGTDTQYF. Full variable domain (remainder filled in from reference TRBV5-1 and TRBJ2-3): KAGVTQTPRYLIKTRGQQVTLSCSPISGHRSVSWYQQTPGQGLQFLFEYFSETQRNKGNFPGRFSGRQFSNSRSEMNVSTLELGDSALYLCASSFTGGTDTQYFGPGTRLTVL.

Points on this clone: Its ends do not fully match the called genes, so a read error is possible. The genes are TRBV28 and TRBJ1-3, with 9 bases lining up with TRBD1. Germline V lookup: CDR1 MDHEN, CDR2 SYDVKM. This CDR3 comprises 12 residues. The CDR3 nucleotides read TGTGCCAGCAGCGGAGGGACAGGGCCCCGGAAATTT. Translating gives CASSGGTGPRKF.

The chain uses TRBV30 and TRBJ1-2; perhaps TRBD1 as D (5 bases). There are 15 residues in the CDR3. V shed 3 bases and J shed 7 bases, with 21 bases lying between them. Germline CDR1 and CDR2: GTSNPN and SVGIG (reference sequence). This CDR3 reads CAWRGGRGTRRGYTF. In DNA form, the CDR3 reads TGTGCCTGGAGAGGTGGCAGAGGGACTCGACGTGGCTACACCTTC. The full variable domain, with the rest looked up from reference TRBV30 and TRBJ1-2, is SQTIHQWPATLVQPVGSPLSLECTVEGTSNPNLYWYRQAAGRGLQLLFYSVGIGQISSEVPQNLSASRPQDRQFILSSKKLLLSDSGFYLCAWRGGRGTRRGYTFGSGTRLTVV.

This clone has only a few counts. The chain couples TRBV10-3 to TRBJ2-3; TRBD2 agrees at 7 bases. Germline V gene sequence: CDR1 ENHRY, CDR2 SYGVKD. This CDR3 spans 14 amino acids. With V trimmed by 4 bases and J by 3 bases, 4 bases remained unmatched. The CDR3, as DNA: TGTGCCATCAGTGGACTAGCTAGGACAGATACGCAGTATTTT. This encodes CAISGLARTDTQYF.

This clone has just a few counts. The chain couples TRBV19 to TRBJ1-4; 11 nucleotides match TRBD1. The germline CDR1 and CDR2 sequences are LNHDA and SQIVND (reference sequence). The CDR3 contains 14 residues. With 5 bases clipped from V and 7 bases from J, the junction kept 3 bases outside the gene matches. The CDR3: CASSGQGAPEKLFF. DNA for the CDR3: TGTGCCAGTAGTGGACAGGGGGCGCCTGAAAAACTGTTTTTT.

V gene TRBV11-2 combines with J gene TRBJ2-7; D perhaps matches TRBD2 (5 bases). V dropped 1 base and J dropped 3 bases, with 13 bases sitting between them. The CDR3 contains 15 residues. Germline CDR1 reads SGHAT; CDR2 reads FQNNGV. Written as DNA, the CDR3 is TGTGCCAGCAGCTTAGGAGGGCTAGCAGGCTACGAGCAGTACGTC. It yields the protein CASSLGGLAGYEQYV.